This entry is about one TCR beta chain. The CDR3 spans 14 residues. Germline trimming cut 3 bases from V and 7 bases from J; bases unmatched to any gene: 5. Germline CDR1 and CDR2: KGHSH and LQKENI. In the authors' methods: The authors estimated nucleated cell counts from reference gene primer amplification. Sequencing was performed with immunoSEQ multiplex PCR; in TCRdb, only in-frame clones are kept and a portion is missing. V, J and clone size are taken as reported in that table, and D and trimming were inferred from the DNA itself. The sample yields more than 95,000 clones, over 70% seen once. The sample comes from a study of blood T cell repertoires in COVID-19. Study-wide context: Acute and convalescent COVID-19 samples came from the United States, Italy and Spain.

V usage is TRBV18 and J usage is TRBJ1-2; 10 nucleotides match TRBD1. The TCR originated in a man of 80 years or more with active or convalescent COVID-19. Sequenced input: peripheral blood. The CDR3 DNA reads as TGTGCCAGCTCACCGGGACAGGGGTATGGTGGCTACACCTTC. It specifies CASSPGQGYGGYTF.